The 2 T cell receptor beta chains below all came from one sample that was sequenced in a study of CD8 T cells in Susac syndrome. Random hexamers were used to reverse transcribe an amount of about 0.5 to 1 ug RNA. TCRdb re-derived calls from the immunoSEQ multiplex PCR reads in MiXCR, one entry per CDR3 protein. Among 100,000 to 150,000 distinct CDR3 sequences listed, 65% to 90% were seen once. Sequenced input: CD8+ T cells from PBMCs. The source of these receptors is a human donor with multiple sclerosis.

The chain combines TRBV2 with TRBJ2-7; the match to TRBD2 covers 11 bases. Germline V gene sequence: CDR1 SNHLY, CDR2 FYNNEI. The CDR3 contains 16 residues. J gave up 3 bases and V 2 bases, and 6 bases lay outside the gene matches. The CDR3 nucleotides are TGTGCCAGCAGTGAATGGAGGCTAGCGGGAGGCTACGAGCAGTACGTC. Amino acids: CASSEWRLAGGYEQYV.

The chain combines TRBV4-1 with TRBJ1-5, with TRBD1 as a possible D gene (5 bases). V lost 0 bases, J lost 7 bases, and 10 bases lay in between. This CDR3 is built from 14 residues. From germline, CDR1 is MGHRA and CDR2 YSYEKL. The CDR3 nucleotides are TGCGCCAGCAGCCAAGAACAGGAGAACCAGCCCCAGCATTTT. Its translation: CASSQEQENQPQHF.